The 5 T cell receptor beta chains presented below share a single source sample, sequenced in a study of blood T cell repertoires in COVID-19 (dated by TCRdb to the early 2020s). Receptor amplification or capture employed the immunoSEQ multiplex PCR assay. Sourced from immuneACCESS, this table was stored by TCRdb with only in-frame sequences that have V and J called. A share of the clones is absent; for the studies checked, an unresolved V gene accounts for under half, and the remainder has no known explanation. The sample table lists under 150,000 clones, approximately 90% of them with a count of one. Of the sample, about 2% is held by the ten largest clones. The sample comprised peripheral blood. The receptor set was obtained from a man aged 65-85 years with active COVID-19.

J is TRBJ2-7 and V is TRBV10-3, with 7 bases fitting TRBD1. CDR1 is ENHRY and CDR2 is SYGVKD in the germline V gene. Trimming at V came to 4 bases and at J to 3 bases, leaving 3 bases not matched to a gene. The CDR3 length is 13 residues. The CDR3 nucleotides are TGTGCCATCAGTGTAGGGGGCGTCTACGAGCAGTACTTC. This translates into CAISVGGVYEQYF.

The rearrangement links TRBV28 to TRBJ2-7; TRBD1 matches 7 bases. This CDR3 is 13 amino acids long. Trimming took 5 bases from V and 2 from J; bases not matched to a gene: 3. Germline-derived CDR1 and CDR2 are MDHEN and SYDVKM. This CDR3 reads CASSRQGPYEQYF. CDR3 in DNA: TGTGCCAGCAGTCGACAGGGTCCCTACGAGCAGTACTTC.

This sequence joins TRBV6-1 and TRBJ1-2; D might be TRBD1 (6 bases). The germline CDR1 and CDR2 sequences are MNHNS and SASEGT. Trimming stripped 1 base from V and 0 bases from J, with 15 bases between. CDR3 size: 17 residues. CDR3 residues: CASSEGPRGATNYGYTF. The DNA for the CDR3 is TGTGCCAGCAGTGAAGGTCCCCGGGGGGCGACTAACTATGGCTACACCTTC.

V gene TRBV5-1 combines with J gene TRBJ1-2; 8 bases align to TRBD1. The CDR3 runs to 14 residues. J lost 4 bases, V lost 4 bases, and 6 bases had no gene match. Germline assignment: CDR1 SGHRS and CDR2 YFSETQ. The CDR3 is CASSPGQGPYGYTF. The CDR3 DNA reads TGCGCCAGCAGCCCCGGACAGGGTCCCTATGGCTACACCTTC. The full variable domain, rest sourced from reference TRBV5-1 and TRBJ1-2, is KAGVTQTPRYLIKTRGQQVTLSCSPISGHRSVSWYQQTPGQGLQFLFEYFSETQRNKGNFPGRFSGRQFSNSRSEMNVSTLELGDSALYLCASSPGQGPYGYTFGSGTRLTVV.

V is TRBV11-2 and J is TRBJ2-3, with 13 positions matching TRBD2. J lost 4 bases, V lost 4 bases, and 5 bases had no gene match. Germline V gene lookup returns CDR1 SGHAT and CDR2 FQNNGV. This CDR3 comprises 16 residues. The CDR3 spells CASSSWTSGSADTQYF. In DNA form, the CDR3 reads TGTGCCAGCAGCTCCTGGACTAGCGGGAGCGCAGATACGCAGTATTTT.